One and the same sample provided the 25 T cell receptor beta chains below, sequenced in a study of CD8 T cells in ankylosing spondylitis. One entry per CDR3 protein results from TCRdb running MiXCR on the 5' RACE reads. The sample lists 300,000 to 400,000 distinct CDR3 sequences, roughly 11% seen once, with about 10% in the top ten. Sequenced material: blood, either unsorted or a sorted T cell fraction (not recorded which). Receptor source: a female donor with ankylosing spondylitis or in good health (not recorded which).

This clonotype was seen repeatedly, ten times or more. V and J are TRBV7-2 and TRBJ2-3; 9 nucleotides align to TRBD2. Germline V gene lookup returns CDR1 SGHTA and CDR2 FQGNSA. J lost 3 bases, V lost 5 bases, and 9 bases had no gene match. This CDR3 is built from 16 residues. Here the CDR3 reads CASSLLGGGVTDTQYF. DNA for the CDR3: TGTGCCAGCAGCCTCCTGGGCGGGGGGGTAACAGATACGCAGTATTTT. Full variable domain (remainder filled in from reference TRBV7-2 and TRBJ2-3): GAGVSQSPSNKVTEKGKDVELRCDPISGHTALYWYRQSLGQGLEFLIYFQGNSAPDKSGLPSDRFSAERTGGSVSTLTIQRTQQEDSAVYLCASSLLGGGVTDTQYFGPGTRLTVL.

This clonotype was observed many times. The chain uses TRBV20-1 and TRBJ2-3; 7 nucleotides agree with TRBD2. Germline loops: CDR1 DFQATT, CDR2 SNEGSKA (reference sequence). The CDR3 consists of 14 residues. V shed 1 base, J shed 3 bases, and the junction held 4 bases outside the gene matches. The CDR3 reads CSARGREGTDTQYF. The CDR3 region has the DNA TGCAGTGCTAGAGGGAGGGAGGGTACAGATACGCAGTATTTT.

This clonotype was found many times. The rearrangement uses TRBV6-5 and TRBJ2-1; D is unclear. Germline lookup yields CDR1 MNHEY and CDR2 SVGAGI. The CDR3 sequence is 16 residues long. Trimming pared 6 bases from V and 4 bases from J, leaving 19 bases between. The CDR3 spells CASRYRVRALYNEQFF. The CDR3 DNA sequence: TGTGCCAGCAGATACCGGGTTCGGGCTTTGTACAATGAGCAGTTCTTC.

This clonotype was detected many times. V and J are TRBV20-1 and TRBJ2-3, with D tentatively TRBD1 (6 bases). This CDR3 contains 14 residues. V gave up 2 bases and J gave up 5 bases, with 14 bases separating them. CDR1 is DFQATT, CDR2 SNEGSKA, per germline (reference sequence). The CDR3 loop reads CSARQPRRGDTQYF. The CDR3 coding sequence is TGCAGTGCTAGACAGCCACGCAGGGGAGATACGCAGTATTTT.

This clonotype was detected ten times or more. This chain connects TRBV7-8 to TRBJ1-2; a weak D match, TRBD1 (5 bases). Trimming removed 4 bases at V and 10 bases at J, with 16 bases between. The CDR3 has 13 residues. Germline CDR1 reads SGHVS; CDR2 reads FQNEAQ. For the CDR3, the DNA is TGTGCCAGCAGCTCGGGGGGGGGACTGGACTACACCTTC. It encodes CASSSGGGLDYTF.

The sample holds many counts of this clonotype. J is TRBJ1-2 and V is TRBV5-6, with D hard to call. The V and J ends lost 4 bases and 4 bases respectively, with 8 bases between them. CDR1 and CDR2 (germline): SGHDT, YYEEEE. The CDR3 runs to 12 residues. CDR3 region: CASSMSAYGYTF. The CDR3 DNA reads TGTGCCAGCAGCATGAGCGCCTATGGCTACACCTTC.

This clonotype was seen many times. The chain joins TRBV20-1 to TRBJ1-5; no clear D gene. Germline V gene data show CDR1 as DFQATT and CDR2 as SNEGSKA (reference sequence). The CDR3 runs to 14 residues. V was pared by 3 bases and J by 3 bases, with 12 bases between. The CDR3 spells CSARKDGINQPQHF. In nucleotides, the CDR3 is TGCAGTGCTAGGAAGGACGGGATCAATCAGCCCCAGCATTTT.

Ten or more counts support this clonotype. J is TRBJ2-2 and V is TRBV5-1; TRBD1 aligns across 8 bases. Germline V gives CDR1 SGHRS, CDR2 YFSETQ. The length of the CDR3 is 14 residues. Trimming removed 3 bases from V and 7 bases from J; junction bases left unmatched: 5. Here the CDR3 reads CASSSDREDGELFF. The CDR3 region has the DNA TGCGCCAGCAGCTCGGACAGGGAAGACGGGGAGCTGTTTTTT.

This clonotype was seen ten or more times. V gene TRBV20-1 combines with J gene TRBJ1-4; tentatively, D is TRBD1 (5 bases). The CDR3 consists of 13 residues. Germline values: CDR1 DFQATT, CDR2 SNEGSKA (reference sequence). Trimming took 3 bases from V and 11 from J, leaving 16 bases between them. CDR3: CSARKVSEGKLFF. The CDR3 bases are TGCAGTGCTAGGAAGGTGTCGGAGGGGAAACTGTTTTTT.

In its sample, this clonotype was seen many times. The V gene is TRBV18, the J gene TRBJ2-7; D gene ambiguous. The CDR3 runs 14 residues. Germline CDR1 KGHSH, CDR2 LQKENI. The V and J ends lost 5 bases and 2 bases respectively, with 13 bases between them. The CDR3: CASSGTPETYEQYF. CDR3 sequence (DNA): TGTGCCAGCTCAGGAACCCCAGAGACCTACGAGCAGTACTTC. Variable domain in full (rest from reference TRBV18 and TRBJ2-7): NAGVMQNPRHLVRRRGQEARLRCSPMKGHSHVYWYRQLPEEGLKFMVYLQKENIIDESGMPKERFSAEFPKEGPSILRIQQVVRGDSAAYFCASSGTPETYEQYFGPGTRLTVT.

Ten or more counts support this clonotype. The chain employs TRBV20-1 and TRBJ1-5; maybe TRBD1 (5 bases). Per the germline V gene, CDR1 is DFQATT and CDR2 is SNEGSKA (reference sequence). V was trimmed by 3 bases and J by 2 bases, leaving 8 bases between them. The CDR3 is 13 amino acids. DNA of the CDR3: TGCAGTGCTAGGGGGCAGGGCAATCAGCCCCAGCATTTT. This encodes CSARGQGNQPQHF.

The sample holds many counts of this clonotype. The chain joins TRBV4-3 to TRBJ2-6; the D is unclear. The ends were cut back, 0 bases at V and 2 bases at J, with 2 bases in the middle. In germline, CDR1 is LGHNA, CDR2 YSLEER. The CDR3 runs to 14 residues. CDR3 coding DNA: TGCGCCAGCAGCCAAGATCCTGGGGCCAACGTCCTGACTTTC. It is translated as CASSQDPGANVLTF.

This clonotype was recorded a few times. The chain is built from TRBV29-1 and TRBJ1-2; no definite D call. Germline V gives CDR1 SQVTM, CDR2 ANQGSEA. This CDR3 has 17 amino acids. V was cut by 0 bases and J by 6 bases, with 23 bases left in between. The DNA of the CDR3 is TGCAGCGTTGAAGATCGTCGTCGGGCCCCCACGGAGAATGGCTACACCTTC. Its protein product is CSVEDRRRAPTENGYTF.

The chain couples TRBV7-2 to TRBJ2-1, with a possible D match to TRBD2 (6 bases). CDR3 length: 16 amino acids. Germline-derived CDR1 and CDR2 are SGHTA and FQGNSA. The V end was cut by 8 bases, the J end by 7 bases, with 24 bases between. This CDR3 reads CASETFGDGGRNEQFF. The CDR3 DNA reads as TGTGCCAGCGAAACGTTCGGAGACGGAGGGAGGAATGAGCAGTTCTTC.

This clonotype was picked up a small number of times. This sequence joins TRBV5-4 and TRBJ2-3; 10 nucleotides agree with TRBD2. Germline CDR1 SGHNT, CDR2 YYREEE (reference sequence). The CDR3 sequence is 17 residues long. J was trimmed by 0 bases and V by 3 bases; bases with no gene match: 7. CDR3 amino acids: CASSSFTSGASTDTQYF. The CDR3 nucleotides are TGTGCCAGCAGCTCATTTACTAGCGGGGCAAGCACAGATACGCAGTATTTT.

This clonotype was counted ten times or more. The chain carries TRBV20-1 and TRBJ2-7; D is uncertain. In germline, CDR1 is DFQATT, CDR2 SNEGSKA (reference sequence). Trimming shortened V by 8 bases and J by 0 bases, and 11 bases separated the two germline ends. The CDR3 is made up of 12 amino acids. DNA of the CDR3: TGCAGTCCCAATCGGGCCTCCTACGAGCAGTACTTC. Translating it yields CSPNRASYEQYF.

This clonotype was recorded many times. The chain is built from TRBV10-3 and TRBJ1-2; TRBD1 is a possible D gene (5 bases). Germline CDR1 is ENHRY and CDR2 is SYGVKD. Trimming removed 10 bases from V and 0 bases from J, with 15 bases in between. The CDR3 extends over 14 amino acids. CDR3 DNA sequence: TGTGCCACCGGGGCTGGAGGATCTAACTATGGCTACACCTTC. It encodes CATGAGGSNYGYTF.

In nucleotides, the CDR3 is TGCAGTGAAGGGAAAGGGATCTACAATGAGCAGTTCTTC. This encodes CSEGKGIYNEQFF. The genes are TRBV20-1 and TRBJ2-1; D gene ambiguous. The CDR3 is made up of 13 amino acids. Germline lookup yields CDR1 DFQATT and CDR2 SNEGSKA (reference sequence). V lost 7 bases, J lost 3 bases, and 13 bases lay in between.

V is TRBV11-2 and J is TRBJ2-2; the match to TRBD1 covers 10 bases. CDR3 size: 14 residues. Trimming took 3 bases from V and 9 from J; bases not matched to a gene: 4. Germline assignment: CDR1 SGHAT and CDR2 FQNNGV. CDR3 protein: CASSLTGGRRELFF. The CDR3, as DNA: TGTGCCAGCAGCTTGACAGGGGGCCGGAGGGAGCTGTTTTTT.

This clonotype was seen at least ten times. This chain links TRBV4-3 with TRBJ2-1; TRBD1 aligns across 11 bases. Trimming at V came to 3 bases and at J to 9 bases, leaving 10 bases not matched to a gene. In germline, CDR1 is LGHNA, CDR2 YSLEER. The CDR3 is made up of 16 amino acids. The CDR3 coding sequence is TGCGCCAGCAGCCAGGAGCTGAGGACAGGGGGCAGTGAGCAGTTCTTC. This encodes CASSQELRTGGSEQFF.

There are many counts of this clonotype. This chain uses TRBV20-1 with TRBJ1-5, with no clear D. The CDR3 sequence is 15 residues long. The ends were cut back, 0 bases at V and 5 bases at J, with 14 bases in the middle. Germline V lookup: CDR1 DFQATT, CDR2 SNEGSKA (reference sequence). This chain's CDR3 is CSARDSGRIDQPQHF. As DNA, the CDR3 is TGCAGTGCTAGAGATTCCGGGCGGATTGATCAGCCCCAGCATTTT.

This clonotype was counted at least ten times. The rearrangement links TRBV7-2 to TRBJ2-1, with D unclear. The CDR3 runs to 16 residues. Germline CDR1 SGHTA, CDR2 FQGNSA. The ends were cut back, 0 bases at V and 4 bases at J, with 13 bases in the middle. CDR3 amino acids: CASSLAQGGLYNEQFF. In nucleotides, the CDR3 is TGTGCCAGCAGCTTAGCACAAGGCGGCTTGTACAATGAGCAGTTCTTC.

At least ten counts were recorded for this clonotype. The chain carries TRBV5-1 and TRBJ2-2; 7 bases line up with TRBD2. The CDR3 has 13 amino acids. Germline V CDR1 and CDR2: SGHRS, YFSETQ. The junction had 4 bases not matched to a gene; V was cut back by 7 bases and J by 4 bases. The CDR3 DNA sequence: TGCGCCAGCCGGGACTATCTCACCGGGGAGCTGTTTTTT. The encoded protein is CASRDYLTGELFF.

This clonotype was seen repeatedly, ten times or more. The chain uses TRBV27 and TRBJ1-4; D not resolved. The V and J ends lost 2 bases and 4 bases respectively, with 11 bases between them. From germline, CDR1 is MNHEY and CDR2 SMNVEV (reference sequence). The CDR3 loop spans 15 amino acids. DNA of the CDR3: TGTGCCAGCAGTTTAACCGGGCGTAGTAATGAAAAACTGTTTTTT. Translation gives CASSLTGRSNEKLFF.

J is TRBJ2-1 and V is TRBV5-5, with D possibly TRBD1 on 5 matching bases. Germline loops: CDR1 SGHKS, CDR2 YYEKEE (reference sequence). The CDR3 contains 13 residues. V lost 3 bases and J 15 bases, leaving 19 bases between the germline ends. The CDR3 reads CASSSHPDTQGFF. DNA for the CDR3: TGTGCCAGCAGCTCTCATCCTGACACCCAGGGGTTCTTC.